This T cell receptor (beta chain) was found in a study of T cell changes during pregnancy in multiple sclerosis (dated by TCRdb to about 2019). Some background on the complete study: In women with multiple sclerosis, the researchers looked at how the T cell repertoire shifted as pregnancy progressed.

Libraries were constructed by the immunoSEQ multiplex PCR assay. The source is immuneACCESS, and TCRdb retained only in-frame sequences with V and J called. Part of the clones is not carried over; for the studies checked, unresolved V genes explain less than half of this, and the remainder is unexplained. For this sample the table gives 30,000 to 40,000 clones, of which 88% were detected only once. 6% to 7.5% of the sample goes to the ten largest clones. The CDR3 numbers 13 residues from cysteine through phenylalanine. The entry retains the CDR3 DNA only, 39 bases that are in frame from base 1. Compared with germline, V lacks 3 bases and J lacks 5 bases; bases without a gene match: 0. CDR1 MRHNA and CDR2 SNTAGT were looked up in the germline V gene. Details on this clone: What antigen it recognizes has not been identified. No base quality values were provided; no much bigger clone lies one nucleotide off.

The chain was built from TRBV6-4 and TRBJ2-2; 7 of the junction bases match TRBD1. This TCR was sampled from a female donor with multiple sclerosis, enrolled in a pregnancy study. The sequences come from CD8+ T cells from peripheral blood mononuclear cells, collected in the third trimester of pregnancy. For the CDR3, the sequence is CASSEQGTGELFF. The nucleotide sequence reads as follows: TGTGCCAGCAGTGAACAGGGGACCGGGGAGCTGTTTTTT.